This T cell receptor (beta chain) was recorded in a study of CD8 T cells in acute hepatitis C reinfection (dated by TCRdb to the early 2020s). Regarding the study in general: This study examined the TCRbeta repertoire of CD8+ T cells that recognize the HCV NS3-1073 epitope, both during acute infection and after viral clearance. A few spontaneous resolvers provided paired acute and follow-up samples. Broad study findings and their caveats: TRBV04 and TRBV06 gene families were preferentially used in all groups, and this usage was not explained by overrepresentation in the naive pool. NS3-1073 specific repertoires were highly diverse, with no significant diversity differences between acute resolver, follow-up resolver and acute chronic samples. Because bulk sequencing was performed on the TCRbeta chain only, alphabeta pairing of public clonotypes could not be determined. Thirteen public clonotypes were found regardless of outcome, and V04-02/J02-02 was used by one public clonotype. Few CDR3 sequences were shared with other epitopes, and differences in sequencing approaches may have limited exact matching. No follow-up repertoires were available for chronically infected subjects, since NS3-1073 specific cells were too rare to be sorted.

The time point label corresponds to: naive CD8 control sorted from an acute-time-point sample. Enrolled in the Montreal Hepatitis C Cohort (HEPCO) in Canada, the donors were people who inject drugs, and these donors were followed every 3 months. Acute primary HCV infection was defined as a positive HCV RNA or antibody test after a negative test within the previous 24 weeks. Cells were surface stained with CD3, CD8 and CD45RO antibodies, and an aqua fixable dye was used to exclude dead cells. The cohort included roughly 8 spontaneous resolvers, defined as subjects with HCV RNA clearance within 24 weeks. Negative selection by means of the MACS CD8+ T cell Isolation Kit yielded CD8+ T cells from peripheral blood mononuclear cells recovered from cryopreservation by thawing. A BD FACSAria II cell sorter was used to sort the cells. Taken from cysteine to phenylalanine, the CDR3 has 16 residues. The only DNA kept is the CDR3, 48 bases in frame from the first base. The junction carries 16 bases between V and J, which are trimmed by 5 bases and 0 bases respectively. The germline V gene (reference sequence) gives CDR1 as PRHDT and CDR2 as FYEKMQ.

The FACS-sorted cells had their genomic DNA extracted, and the commercial immunoSEQ service was used to sequence the TCRbeta chains. Per the source publication's procedure: Repertoire data were analyzed with ImmunoSEQ Analyzer software v3.0 and R v3.5.1. Only productive rearrangements were analyzed, as sequences containing stop codons or out-of-frame rearrangements were removed. The sequencing provider supplied the Simpson diversity, Shannon entropy, CDR3 length and nucleotide addition metrics. Clonotypes were grouped by frequency as dominant, sub-dominant, low or lowest abundance, and most analyses excluded clonotypes below 0.1%. A CDR3 amino acid clonotype was called public when found in at least two subjects at a cumulative frequency of at least 0.5%. Here the immuneACCESS table is served through TCRdb, limited to in-frame sequences with V and J called. Missing clones are a known gap in these copies; in checked studies unresolved V genes cover under half, and the rest lacks a known reason. V, J and clone size derive from that table, while D and trimming were established from the DNA sequence. This sample has tens of thousands of clones in its table, and 70% to 90% of those were observed once. The ten biggest clones cover roughly 9.8% of the sample.

With respect to this clone: Its specific antigen is unknown. Per-nucleotide qualities are absent, and no much larger clonotype sits a single base away.

The source is a woman aged 18-29 years who spontaneously cleared hepatitis C infection. The chain is assembled from TRBV13 and TRBJ1-2; TRBD1 is a possible D gene, resting on 6 matching bases. The source material was naive CD8+ T cells from PBMCs. Sample cell subset or site, as interpreted from the label and publication: sorted total naive CD45RO-negative CD8+ T cells. The CDR3 reads as follows: CASSITPTGTNYGYTF. The sequence in DNA is TGTGCCAGCAGCATAACTCCCACAGGGACTAACTATGGCTACACCTTC.